The present entry profiles one T cell receptor beta chain with its context. What it binds is unknown. The data were taken from a study of cytomegalovirus exposure and HLA in healthy donors. General observations from the study: TCR association rates varied by HLA locus in a later analysis, with DRB1 highest and HLA-C lowest. Equally common other TCR beta chains were less clonally expanded than HLA-associated ones, a later analysis found.

Trimming left V 1 base short and J 0 bases short, with 3 bases between. CDR1 SGHTA and CDR2 FQGTGA come from the germline V gene. The CDR3 spans 14 residues. The PCR used 60 Vbeta and 13 Jbeta primers. Here immunoSEQ multiplex PCR was the method, and the copy in TCRdb shows in-frame clones only, minus some. The repertoire holds 150,000 to 200,000 clones, with roughly a tenth as singletons. The chain links TRBV7-3 to TRBJ2-2; D not resolved. This sequence was found in a woman aged 25-40 years in good health and CMV-seropositive. Input material: PBMCs. DNA of the CDR3: TGTGCCAGCAGCTTAAGGCCGAACACCGGGGAGCTGTTTTTT. As protein: CASSLRPNTGELFF.